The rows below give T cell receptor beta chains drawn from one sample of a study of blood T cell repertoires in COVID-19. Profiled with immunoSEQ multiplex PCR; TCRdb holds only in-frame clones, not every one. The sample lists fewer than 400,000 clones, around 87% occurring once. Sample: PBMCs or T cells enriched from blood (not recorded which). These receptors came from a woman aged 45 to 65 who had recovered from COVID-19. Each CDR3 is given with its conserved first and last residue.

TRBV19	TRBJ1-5	CASGSRDSNQPQHF
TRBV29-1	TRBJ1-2	CSVGQGLGTNYGYTF
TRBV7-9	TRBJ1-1	CASSYLRGEAFF
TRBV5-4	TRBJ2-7	CASSGDRGIKSYEQYF
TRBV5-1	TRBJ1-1	CASSPMGTGHEAFF
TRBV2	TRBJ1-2	CAGHTGGLGGYTF
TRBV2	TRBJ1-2	CASSVDSNYGYTF
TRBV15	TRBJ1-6	CATSQRRWGQRRSPLHF
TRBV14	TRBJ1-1	CASSQDLDRVVNTEAFF
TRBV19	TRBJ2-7	CASSDRGMFYEQYF
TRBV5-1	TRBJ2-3	CASSLGLAGDTDTQYF
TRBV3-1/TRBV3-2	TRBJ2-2	CASKPHSDTGELFF
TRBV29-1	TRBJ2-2	CSARYTGNTGELFF
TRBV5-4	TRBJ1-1	CATQPTGGTRSEAFF
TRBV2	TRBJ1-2	CASESRGYGYGYTF
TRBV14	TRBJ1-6	CASSQVRDLALHF
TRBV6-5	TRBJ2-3	CASSYFPGSSTDTQYF
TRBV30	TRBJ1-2	CAWSPSGLYGYTF
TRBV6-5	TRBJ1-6	CASSYGGQFYNSPLHF
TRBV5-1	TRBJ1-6	CASSRTGGDRGYSPLHF
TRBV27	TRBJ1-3	CASSRTGLVTGGSGNTIYF
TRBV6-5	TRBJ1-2	CASSPGVYGYTF